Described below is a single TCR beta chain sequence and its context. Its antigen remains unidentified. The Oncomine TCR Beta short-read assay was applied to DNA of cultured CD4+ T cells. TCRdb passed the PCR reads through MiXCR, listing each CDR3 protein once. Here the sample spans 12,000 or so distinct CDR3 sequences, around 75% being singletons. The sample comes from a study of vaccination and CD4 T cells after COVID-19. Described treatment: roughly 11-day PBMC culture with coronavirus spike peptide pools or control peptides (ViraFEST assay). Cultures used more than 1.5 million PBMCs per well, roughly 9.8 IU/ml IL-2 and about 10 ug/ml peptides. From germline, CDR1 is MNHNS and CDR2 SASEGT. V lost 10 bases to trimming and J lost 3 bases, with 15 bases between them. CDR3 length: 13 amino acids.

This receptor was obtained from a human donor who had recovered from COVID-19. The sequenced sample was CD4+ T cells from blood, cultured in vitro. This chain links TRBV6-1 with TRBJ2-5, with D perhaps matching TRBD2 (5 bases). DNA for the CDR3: TGTGCCATCCTGGACTCCGTGAAAGAGACCCAGTACTTC. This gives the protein CAILDSVKETQYF.